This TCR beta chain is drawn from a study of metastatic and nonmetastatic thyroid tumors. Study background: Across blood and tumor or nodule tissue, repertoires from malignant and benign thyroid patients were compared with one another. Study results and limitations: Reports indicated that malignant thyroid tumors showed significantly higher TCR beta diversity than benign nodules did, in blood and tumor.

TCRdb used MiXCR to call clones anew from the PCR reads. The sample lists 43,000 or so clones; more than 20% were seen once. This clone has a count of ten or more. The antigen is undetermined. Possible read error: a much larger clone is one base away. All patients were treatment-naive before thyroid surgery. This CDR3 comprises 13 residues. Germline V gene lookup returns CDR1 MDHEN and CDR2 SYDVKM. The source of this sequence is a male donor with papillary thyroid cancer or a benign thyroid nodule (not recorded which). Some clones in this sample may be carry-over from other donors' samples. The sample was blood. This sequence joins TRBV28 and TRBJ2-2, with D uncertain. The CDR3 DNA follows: TGTGTCAGCAGTTTATTTCTCATCGGGGAGCTGTTTTTT. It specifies CVSSLFLIGELFF. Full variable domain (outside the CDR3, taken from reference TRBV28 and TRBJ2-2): DVKVTQSSRYLVKRTGEKVFLECVQDMDHENMFWYRQDPGLGLRLIYFSYDVKMKEKGDIPEGYSVSREKKERFSLILESASTNQTSMYLCVSSLFLIGELFFGEGSRLTVL.